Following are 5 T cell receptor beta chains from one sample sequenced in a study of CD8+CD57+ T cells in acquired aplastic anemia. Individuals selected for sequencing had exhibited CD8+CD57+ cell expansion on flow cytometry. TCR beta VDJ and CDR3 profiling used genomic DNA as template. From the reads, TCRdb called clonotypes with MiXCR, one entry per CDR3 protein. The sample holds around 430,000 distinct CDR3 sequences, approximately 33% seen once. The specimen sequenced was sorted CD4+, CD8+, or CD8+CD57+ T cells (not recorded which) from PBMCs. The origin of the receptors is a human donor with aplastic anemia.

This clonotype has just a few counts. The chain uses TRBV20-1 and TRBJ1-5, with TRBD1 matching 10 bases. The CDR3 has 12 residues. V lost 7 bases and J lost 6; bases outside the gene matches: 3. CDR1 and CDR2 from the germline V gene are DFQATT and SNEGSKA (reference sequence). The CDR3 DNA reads TGCAGTGTTAGGACAGGGGGTCAGCCCCAGCATTTT. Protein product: CSVRTGGQPQHF.

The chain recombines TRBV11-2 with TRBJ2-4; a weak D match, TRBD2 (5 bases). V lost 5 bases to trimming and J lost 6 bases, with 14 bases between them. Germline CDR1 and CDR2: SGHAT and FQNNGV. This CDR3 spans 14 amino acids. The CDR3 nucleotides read TGTGCCAGCAGCCCAGAGGTGGGGAGAAACATTCAGTACTTC. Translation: CASSPEVGRNIQYF.

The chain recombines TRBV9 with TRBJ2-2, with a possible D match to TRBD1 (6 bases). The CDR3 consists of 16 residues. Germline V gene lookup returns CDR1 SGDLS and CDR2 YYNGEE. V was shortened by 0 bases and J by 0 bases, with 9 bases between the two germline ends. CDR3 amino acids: CASSVVGGPNTGELFF. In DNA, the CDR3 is TGTGCCAGCAGCGTAGTAGGGGGTCCGAACACCGGGGAGCTGTTTTTT.

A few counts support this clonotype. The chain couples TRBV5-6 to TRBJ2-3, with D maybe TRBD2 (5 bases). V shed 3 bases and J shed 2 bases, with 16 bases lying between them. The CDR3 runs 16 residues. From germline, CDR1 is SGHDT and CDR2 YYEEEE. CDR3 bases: TGTGCCAGCAGCTCGTTCCTAGCCCTCCCCACAGATACGCAGTATTTT. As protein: CASSSFLALPTDTQYF.

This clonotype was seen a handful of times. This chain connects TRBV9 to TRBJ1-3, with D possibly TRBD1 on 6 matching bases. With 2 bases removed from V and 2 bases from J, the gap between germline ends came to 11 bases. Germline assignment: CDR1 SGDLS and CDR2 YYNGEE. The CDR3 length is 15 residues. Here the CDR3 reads CASSVGGRTGNTIYF. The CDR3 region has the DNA TGTGCCAGCAGCGTGGGGGGCCGGACTGGAAACACCATATATTTT.